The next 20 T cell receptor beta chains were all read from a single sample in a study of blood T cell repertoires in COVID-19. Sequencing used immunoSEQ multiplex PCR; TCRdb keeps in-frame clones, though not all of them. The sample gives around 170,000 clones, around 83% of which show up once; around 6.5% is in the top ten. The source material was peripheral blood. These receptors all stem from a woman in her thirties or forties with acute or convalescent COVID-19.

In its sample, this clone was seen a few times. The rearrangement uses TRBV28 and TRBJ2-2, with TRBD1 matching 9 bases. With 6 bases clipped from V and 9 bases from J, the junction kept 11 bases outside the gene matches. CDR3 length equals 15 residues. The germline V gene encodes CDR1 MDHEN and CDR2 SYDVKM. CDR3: CASRQPGQGDRELFF. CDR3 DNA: TGTGCCAGCAGACAACCGGGACAGGGTGACCGGGAGCTGTTTTTT.

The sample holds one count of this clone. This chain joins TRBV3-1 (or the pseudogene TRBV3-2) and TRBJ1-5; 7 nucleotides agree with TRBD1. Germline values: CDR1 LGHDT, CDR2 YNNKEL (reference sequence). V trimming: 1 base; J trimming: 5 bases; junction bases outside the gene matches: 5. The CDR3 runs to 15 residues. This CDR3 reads CASSQGGQSHQPQHF. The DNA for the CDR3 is TGTGCCAGCAGCCAAGGGGGACAGTCCCATCAGCCCCAGCATTTT.

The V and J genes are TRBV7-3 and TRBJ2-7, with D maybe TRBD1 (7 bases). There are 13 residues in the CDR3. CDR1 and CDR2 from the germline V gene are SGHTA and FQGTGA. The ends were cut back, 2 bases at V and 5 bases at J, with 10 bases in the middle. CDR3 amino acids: CASSLQGGNEQYF. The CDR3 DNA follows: TGTGCCAGCAGCTTACAGGGGGGAAACGAGCAGTACTTC.

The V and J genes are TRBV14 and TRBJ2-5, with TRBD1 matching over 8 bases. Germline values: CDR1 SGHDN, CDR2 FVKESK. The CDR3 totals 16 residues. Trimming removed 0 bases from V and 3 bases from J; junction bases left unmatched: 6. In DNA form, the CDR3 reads TGTGCCAGCAGCCAAGATATCAGGGGGCCAAAAGAGACCCAGTACTTC. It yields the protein CASSQDIRGPKETQYF.

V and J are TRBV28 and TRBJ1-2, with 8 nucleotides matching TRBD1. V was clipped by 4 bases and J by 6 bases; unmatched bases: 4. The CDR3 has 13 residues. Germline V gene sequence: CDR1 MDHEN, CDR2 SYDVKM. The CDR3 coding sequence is TGTGCCAGCAGTTCCAGGGGGCTCGATGGCTACACCTTC. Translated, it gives CASSSRGLDGYTF.

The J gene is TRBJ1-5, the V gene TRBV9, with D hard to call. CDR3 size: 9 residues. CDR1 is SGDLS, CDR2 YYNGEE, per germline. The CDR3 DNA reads TGTGCTAACGGTCAGCCCCAGCATTTT. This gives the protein CANGQPQHF.

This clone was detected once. The CDR3 reads CAITGDRGGTGANVLTF. The CDR3 nucleotides read TGTGCCATCACCGGGGACAGGGGTGGTACTGGGGCCAACGTCCTGACTTTC. J is TRBJ2-6 and V is TRBV10-3; the match to TRBD1 covers 10 bases. Per germline, CDR1 ENHRY and CDR2 SYGVKD. J was trimmed by 2 bases and V by 7 bases; bases with no gene match: 8. The CDR3 length is 17 residues.

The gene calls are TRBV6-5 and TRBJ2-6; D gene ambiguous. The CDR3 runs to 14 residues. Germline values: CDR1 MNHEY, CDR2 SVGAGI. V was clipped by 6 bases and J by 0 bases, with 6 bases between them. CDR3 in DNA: TGTGCCAGCAGACGGAGCTCTGGGGCCAACGTCCTGACTTTC. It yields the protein CASRRSSGANVLTF.

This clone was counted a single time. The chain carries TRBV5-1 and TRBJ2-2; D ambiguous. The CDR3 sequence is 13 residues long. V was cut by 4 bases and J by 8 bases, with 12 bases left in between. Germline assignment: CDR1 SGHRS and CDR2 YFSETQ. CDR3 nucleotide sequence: TGCGCCAGCAGCGGAGTTATGATAGGGGAGCTGTTTTTT. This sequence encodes CASSGVMIGELFF.

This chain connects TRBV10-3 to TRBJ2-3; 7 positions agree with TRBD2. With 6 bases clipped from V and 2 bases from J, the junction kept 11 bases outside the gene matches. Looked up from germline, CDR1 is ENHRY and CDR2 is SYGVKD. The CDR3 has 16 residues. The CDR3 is CAISQLAPAYTDTQYF. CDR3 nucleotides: TGTGCCATCAGCCAACTAGCGCCAGCCTACACAGATACGCAGTATTTT.

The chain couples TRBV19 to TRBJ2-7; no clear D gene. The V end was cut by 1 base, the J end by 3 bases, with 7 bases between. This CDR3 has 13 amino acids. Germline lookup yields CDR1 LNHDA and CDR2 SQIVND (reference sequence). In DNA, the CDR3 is TGTGCCAGTAGTATAGCCCCAGTCTACGAGCAGTACTTC. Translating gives CASSIAPVYEQYF.

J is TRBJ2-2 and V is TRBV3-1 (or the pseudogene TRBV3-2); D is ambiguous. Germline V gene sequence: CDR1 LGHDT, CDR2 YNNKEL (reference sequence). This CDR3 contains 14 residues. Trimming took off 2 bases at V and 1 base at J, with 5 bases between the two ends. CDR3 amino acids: CASSQSWNTGELFF. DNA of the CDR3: TGTGCCAGCAGCCAATCGTGGAACACCGGGGAGCTGTTTTTT.

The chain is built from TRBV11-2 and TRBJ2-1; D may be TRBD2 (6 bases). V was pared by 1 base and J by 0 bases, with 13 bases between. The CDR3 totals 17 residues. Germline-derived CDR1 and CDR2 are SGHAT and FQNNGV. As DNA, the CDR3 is TGTGCCAGCAGCTTAGTCGCTCTAGCGAACTCCTACAATGAGCAGTTCTTC. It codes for CASSLVALANSYNEQFF.

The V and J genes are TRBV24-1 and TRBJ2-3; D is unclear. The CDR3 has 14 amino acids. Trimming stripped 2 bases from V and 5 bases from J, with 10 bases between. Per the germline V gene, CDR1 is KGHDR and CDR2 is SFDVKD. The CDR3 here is CATSDSTRVDTQYF. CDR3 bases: TGTGCCACCAGTGATTCCACTCGGGTAGATACGCAGTATTTT.

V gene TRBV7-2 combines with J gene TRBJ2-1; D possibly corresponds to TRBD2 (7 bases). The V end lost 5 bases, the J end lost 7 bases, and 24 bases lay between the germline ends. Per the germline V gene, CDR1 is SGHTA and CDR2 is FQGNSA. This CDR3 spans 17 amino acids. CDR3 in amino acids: CASSGRLEGGRRNEQFF. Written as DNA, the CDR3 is TGTGCCAGCAGCGGCCGTTTGGAGGGGGGGCGACGAAATGAGCAGTTCTTC. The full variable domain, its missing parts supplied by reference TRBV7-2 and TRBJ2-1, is GAGVSQSPSNKVTEKGKDVELRCDPISGHTALYWYRQSLGQGLEFLIYFQGNSAPDKSGLPSDRFSAERTGGSVSTLTIQRTQQEDSAVYLCASSGRLEGGRRNEQFFGPGTRLTVL.

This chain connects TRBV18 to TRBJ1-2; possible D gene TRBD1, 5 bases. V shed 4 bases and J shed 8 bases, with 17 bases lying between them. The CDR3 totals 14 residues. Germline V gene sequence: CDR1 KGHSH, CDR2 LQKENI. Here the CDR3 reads CASSLSTTTVGYTF. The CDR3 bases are TGTGCCAGCTCACTTTCCACTACGACAGTGGGCTACACCTTC.

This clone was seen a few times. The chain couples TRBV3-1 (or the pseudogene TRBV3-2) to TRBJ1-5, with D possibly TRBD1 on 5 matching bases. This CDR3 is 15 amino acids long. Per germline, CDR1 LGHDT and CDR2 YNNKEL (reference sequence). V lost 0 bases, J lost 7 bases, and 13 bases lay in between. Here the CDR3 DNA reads TGTGCCAGCAGCCAAGACGCAACAGGTCGCCAGCCCCAGCATTTT. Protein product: CASSQDATGRQPQHF.

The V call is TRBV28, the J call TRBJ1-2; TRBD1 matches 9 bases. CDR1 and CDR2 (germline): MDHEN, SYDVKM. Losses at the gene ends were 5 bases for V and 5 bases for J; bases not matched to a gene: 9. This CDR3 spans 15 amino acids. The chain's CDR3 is CASSPPGTGLYGYTF. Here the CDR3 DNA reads TGTGCCAGCAGTCCCCCCGGGACAGGGCTTTATGGCTACACCTTC.

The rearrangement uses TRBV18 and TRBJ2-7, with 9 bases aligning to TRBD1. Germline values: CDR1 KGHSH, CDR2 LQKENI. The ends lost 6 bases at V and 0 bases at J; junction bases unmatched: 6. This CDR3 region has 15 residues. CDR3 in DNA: TGTGCCAGCTCTAAGGGACAGGGAGGCTCCTACGAGCAGTACTTC. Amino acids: CASSKGQGGSYEQYF.

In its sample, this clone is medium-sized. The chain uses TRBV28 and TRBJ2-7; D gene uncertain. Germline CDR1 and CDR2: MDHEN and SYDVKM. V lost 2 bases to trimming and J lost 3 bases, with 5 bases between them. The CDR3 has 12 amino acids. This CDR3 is CASSLIDYEQYF. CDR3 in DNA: TGTGCCAGCAGTTTAATAGACTACGAGCAGTACTTC.